Presented here are 2 T cell receptor beta chains from one specimen sequenced in a study of blood T cell repertoires in COVID-19. Data came from immunoSEQ multiplex PCR; TCRdb stores just in-frame clones and leaves some out. The sample lists roughly 100,000 clones, more than 80% seen once, with about 30% in the top ten. Sequencing was done on a sample of peripheral blood. The receptors were sampled from a woman of 80 years or more with acute or convalescent COVID-19.

CDR3 sequence reads: CASSLVPGFQETQYF. The CDR3 coding sequence is TGTGCCAGCAGCTTAGTCCCGGGGTTTCAAGAGACCCAGTACTTC. J is TRBJ2-5 and V is TRBV14, with TRBD2 as a possible D gene (5 bases). The CDR3 spans 15 residues. The ends were cut back, 5 bases at V and 2 bases at J, with 15 bases in the middle. Germline CDR1 reads SGHDN; CDR2 reads FVKESK.

The chain has TRBV2 and TRBJ2-7; TRBD2 aligns across 12 bases. Germline CDR1 is SNHLY and CDR2 is FYNNEI. The trim removed 5 bases at V and 4 bases at J, leaving 9 bases unmatched. The CDR3 is made up of 16 amino acids. CDR3 in amino acids: CASSHKTSGGRYEQYF. The CDR3 DNA reads TGTGCCAGCAGTCATAAGACTAGCGGGGGCCGGTACGAGCAGTACTTC.